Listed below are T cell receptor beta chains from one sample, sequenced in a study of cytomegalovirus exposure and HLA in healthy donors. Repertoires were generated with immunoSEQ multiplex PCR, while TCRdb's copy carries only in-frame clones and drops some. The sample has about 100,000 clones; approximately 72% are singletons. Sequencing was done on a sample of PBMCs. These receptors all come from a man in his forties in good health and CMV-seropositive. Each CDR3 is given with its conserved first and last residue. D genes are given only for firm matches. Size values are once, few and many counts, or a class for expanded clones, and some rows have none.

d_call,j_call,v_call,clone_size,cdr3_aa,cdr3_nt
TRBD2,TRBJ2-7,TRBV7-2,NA,CASSGLAETKQYF,TGTGCCAGCAGTGGACTAGCGGAGACCAAGCAGTACTTC
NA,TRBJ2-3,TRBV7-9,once,CASSLIAGSTDTQYF,TGTGCCAGCAGCTTAATCGCGGGGAGCACAGATACGCAGTATTTT
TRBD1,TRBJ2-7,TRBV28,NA,CASRQGVSSYEQYF,TGTGCCAGCAGGCAGGGGGTCAGCTCCTACGAGCAGTACTTC
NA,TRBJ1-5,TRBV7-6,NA,CASSLDPGTQPQHF,TGTGCCAGCAGCTTAGATCCAGGAACCCAGCCCCAGCATTTT
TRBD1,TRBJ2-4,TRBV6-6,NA,CASSTDRGQYF,TGTGCCAGCAGTACCGACAGGGGGCAGTACTTC
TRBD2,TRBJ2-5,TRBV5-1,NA,CASGWTSGGQETQYF,TGCGCCAGCGGCTGGACTAGCGGGGGGCAAGAGACCCAGTACTTC
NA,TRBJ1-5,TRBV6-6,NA,CASSPRQTYGNQPQHF,TGTGCCAGCAGTCCAAGACAGACCTATGGCAATCAGCCCCAGCATTTT
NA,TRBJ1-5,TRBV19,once,CASSMSRGVGNQPQHF,TGTGCCAGTAGTATGTCTCGCGGGGTGGGCAATCAGCCCCAGCATTTT
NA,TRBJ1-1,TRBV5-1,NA,CASSPSPGDEAFF,TGCGCCAGCAGCCCCTCGCCGGGGGATGAAGCTTTCTTT
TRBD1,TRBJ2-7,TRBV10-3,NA,CAIREDRGRSEQYF,TGTGCCATCAGGGAGGACAGGGGGCGGAGCGAGCAGTACTTC
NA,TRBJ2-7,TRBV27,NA,CASSFSSRGGEQYF,TGTGCCAGCAGTTTTAGTAGCAGAGGAGGCGAGCAGTACTTC
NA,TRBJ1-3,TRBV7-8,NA,CASSLPRVSSGNTIYF,TGTGCCAGCAGCTTACCACGGGTAAGCTCTGGAAACACCATATATTTT
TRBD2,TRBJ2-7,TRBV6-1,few,CASSATSGPGEQYF,TGTGCCAGCAGTGCGACTAGCGGGCCCGGCGAGCAGTACTTC
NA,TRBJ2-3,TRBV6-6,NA,CASSYLGPDTQYF,TGTGCCAGCAGTTACCTGGGGCCAGATACGCAGTATTTT
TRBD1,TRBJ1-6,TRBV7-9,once,CASTTGQGVNSPLHF,TGTGCCAGCACCACGGGACAGGGGGTGAATTCACCCCTCCACTTT
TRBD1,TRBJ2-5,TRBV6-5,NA,CASRHRDRLQEQYF,TGTGCCAGCAGACACCGGGACAGGCTGCAAGAGCAGTACTTC
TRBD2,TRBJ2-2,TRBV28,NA,CASRILAGTGELFF,TGTGCCAGCAGGATACTAGCGGGCACCGGGGAGCTGTTTTTT
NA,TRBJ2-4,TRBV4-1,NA,CASSQESSATPSNIQYF,TGCGCCAGCAGCCAAGAGTCCTCGGCGACTCCCAGCAACATTCAGTACTTC
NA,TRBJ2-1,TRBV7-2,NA,CASSPGLAALREKQFF,TGTGCCAGCAGCCCGGGACTTGCTGCCTTACGGGAAAAGCAGTTCTTC
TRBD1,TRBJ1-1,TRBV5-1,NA,CASSAQGAMAEAFF,TGCGCCAGCAGCGCACAGGGGGCTATGGCTGAAGCTTTCTTT